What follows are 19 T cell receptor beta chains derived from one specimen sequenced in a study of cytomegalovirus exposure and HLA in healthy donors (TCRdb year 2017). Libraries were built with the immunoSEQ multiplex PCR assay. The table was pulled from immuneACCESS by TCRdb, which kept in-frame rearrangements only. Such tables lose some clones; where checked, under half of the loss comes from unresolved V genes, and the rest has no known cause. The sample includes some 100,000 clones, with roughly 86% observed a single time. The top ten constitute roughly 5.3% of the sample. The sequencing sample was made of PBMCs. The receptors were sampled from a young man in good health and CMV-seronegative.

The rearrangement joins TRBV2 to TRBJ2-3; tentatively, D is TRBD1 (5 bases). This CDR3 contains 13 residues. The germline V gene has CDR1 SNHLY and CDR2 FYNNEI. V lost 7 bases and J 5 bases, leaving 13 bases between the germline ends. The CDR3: CASTRNQGDTQYF. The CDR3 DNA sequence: TGTGCCAGCACTAGGAACCAGGGAGATACGCAGTATTTT.

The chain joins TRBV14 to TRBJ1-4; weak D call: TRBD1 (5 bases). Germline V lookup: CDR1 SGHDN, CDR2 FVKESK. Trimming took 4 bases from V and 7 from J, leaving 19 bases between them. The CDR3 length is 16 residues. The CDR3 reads CASSLIQGRSGEKLFF. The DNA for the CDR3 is TGTGCCAGCAGCCTAATCCAGGGCCGGTCGGGTGAAAAACTGTTTTTT. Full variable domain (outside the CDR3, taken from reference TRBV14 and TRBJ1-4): EAGVTQFPSHSVIEKGQTVTLRCDPISGHDNLYWYRRVMGKEIKFLLHFVKESKQDESGMPNNRFLAERTGGTYSTLKVQPAELEDSGVYFCASSLIQGRSGEKLFFGSGTQLSVL.

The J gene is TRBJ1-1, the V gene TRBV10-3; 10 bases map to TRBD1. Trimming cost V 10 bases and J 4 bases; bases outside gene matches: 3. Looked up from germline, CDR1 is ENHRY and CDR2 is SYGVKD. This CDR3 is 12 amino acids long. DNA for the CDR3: TGTGCCACTAGGGACAGGGGCACTGAAGCTTTCTTT. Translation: CATRDRGTEAFF.

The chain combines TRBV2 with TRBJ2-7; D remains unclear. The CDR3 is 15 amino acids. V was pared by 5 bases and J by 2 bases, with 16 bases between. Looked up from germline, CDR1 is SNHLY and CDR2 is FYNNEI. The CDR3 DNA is TGTGCCAGCAGTTCTACTTCCCAAGCCCCCTACGAGCAGTACTTC. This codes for CASSSTSQAPYEQYF.

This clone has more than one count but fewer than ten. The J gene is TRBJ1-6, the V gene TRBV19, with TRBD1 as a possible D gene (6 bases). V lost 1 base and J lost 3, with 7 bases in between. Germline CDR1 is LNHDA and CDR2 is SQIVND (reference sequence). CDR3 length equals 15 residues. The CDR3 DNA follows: TGTGCCAGTAGTATAGTGACAGGCTATAATTCACCCCTCCACTTT. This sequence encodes CASSIVTGYNSPLHF.

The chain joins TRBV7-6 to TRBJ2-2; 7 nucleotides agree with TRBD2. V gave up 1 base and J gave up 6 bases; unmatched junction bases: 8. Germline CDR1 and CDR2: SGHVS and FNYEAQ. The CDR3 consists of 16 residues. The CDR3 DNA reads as TGTGCCAGCAGCTTAGTGGGGAGCGGGGCATCCGGGGAGCTGTTTTTT. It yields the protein CASSLVGSGASGELFF. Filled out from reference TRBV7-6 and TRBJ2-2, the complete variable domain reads GAGVSQSPRYKVTKRGQDVALRCDPISGHVSLYWYRQALGQGPEFLTYFNYEAQQDKSGLPNDRFSAERPEGSISTLTIQRTEQRDSAMYRCASSLVGSGASGELFFGEGSRLTVL.

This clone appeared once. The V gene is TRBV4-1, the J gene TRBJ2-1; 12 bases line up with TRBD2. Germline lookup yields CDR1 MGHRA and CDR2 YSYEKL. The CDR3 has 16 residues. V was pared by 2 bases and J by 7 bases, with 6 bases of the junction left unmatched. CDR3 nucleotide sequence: TGCGCCAGCAGCCAAATGGGACTAGCGGGTAGTAATGAGCAGTTCTTC. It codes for CASSQMGLAGSNEQFF.

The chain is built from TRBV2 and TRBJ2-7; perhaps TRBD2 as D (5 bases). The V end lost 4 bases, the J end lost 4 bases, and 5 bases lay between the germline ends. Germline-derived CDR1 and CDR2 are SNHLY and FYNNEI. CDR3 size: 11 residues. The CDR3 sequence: CASSGGYEQYF. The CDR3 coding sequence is TGTGCCAGCAGTGGAGGGTACGAGCAGTACTTC.

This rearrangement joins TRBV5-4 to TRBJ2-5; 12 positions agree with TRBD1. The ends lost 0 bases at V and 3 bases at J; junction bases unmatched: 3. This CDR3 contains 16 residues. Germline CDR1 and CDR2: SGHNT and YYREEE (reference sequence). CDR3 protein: CASSLGGQGAKETQYF. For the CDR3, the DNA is TGTGCCAGCAGCTTGGGGGGACAGGGGGCGAAAGAGACCCAGTACTTC.

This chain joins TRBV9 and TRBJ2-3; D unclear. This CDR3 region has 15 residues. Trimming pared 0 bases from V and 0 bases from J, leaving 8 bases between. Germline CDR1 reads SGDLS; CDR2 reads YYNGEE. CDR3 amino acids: CASSVDQYSTDTQYF. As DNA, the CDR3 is TGTGCCAGCAGCGTAGATCAGTATAGCACAGATACGCAGTATTTT. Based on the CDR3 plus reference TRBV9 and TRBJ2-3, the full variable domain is DSGVTQTPKHLITATGQRVTLRCSPRSGDLSVYWYQQSLDQGLQFLIQYYNGEERAKGNILERFSAQQFPDLHSELNLSSLELGDSALYFCASSVDQYSTDTQYFGPGTRLTVL.

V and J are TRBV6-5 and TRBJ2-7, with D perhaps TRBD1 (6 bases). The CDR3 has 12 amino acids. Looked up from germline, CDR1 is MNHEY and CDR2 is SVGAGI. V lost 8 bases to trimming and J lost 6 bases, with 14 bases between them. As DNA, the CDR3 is TGTGCCAGCGGGGACACCCCTGGCGAGCAGTACTTC. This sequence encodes CASGDTPGEQYF.

CDR3 in amino acids: CASSYQADTQYF. The CDR3 DNA reads TGTGCCAGCAGTTACCAGGCTGATACGCAGTATTTT. The rearrangement joins TRBV6-6 to TRBJ2-3; no firm D call. CDR1 and CDR2 from the germline V gene are MNHNY and SVGAGI (reference sequence). Trimming removed 2 bases at V and 6 bases at J, with 6 bases between. CDR3 size: 12 residues.

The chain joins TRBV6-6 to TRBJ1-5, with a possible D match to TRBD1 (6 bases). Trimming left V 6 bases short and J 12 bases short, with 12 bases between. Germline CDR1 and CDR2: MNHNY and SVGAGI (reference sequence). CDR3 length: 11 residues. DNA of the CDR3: TGTGCCAGCAGCCCAGACAGGAGCCAGCATTTT. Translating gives CASSPDRSQHF.

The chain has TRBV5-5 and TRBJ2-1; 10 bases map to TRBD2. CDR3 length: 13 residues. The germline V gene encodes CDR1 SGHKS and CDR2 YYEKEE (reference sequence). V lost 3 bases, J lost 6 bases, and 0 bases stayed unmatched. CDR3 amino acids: CASSWTSGNEQFF. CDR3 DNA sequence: TGTGCCAGCAGCTGGACTAGCGGCAATGAGCAGTTCTTC. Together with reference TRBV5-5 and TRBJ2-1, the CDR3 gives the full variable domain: DAGVTQSPTHLIKTRGQQVTLRCSPISGHKSVSWYQQVLGQGPQFIFQYYEKEERGRGNFPDRFSARQFPNYSSELNVNALLLGDSALYLCASSWTSGNEQFFGPGTRLTVL.

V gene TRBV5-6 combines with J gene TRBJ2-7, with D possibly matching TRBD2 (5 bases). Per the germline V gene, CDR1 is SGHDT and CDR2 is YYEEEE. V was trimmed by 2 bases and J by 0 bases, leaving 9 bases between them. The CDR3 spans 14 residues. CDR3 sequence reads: CASSFAGSSYEQYF. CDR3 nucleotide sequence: TGTGCCAGCAGCTTTGCGGGCAGCTCCTACGAGCAGTACTTC.

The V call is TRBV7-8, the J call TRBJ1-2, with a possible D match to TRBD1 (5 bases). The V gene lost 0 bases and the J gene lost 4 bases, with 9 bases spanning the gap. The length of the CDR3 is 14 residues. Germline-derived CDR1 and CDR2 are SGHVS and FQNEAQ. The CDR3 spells CASSLAGQGYGYTF. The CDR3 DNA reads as TGTGCCAGCAGCTTAGCTGGTCAGGGCTATGGCTACACCTTC. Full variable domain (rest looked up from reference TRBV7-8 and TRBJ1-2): GAGVSQSPRYKVAKRGQDVALRCDPISGHVSLFWYQQALGQGPEFLTYFQNEAQLDKSGLPSDRFFAERPEGSVSTLKIQRTQQEDSAVYLCASSLAGQGYGYTFGSGTRLTVV.

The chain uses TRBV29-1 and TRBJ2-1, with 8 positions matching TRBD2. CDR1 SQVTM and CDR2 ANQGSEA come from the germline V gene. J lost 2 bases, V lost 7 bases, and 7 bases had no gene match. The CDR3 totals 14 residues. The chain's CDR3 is CSGHSGTPYNEQFF. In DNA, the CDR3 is TGCAGCGGACATAGCGGGACTCCCTACAATGAGCAGTTCTTC.

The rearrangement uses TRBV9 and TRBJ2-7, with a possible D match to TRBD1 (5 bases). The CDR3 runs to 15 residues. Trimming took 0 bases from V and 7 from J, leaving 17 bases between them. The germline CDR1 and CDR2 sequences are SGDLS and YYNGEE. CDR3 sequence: CASSVGQGGAWEQYF. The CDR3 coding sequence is TGTGCCAGCAGCGTAGGCCAGGGTGGGGCTTGGGAGCAGTACTTC.

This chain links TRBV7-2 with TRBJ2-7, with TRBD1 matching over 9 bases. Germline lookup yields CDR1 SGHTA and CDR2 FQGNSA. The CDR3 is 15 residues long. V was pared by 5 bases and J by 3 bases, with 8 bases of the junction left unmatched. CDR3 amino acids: CASSLKGTGIYEQYF. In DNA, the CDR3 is TGTGCCAGCAGCCTAAAGGGGACAGGGATCTACGAGCAGTACTTC.